This record looks at one T cell receptor (beta chain) sequence and its context. Per the original methods: It was from reference gene primer amplification that nucleated cell counts were estimated. Repertoires were generated with immunoSEQ multiplex PCR, while TCRdb's copy carries only in-frame clones and drops some. The V and J calls and clone size were taken over from that table, and D and trimming were inferred from the DNA. The table records 60,000 to 75,000 clones, 80% to 90% of them present only once. The data were taken from a study of blood T cell repertoires in COVID-19. Sequencing input: peripheral blood. The source of this sequence is a human donor in a cohort sampled during active COVID-19.

The CDR3 nucleotides are TGTGCCAGCAGCTTAGTTCGGGAATACGAGCAGTACTTC. The encoded protein is CASSLVREYEQYF. The chain uses TRBV11-2 and TRBJ2-7, with D possibly being TRBD2 (5 bases). The germline V gene has CDR1 SGHAT and CDR2 FQNNGV. Trimming cost V 1 base and J 4 bases, with 8 bases left between them. There are 13 residues in the CDR3. The full variable domain, in which reference TRBV11-2 and TRBJ2-7 provide the parts outside the CDR3, is EAGVAQSPRYKIIEKRQSVAFWCNPISGHATLYWYQQILGQGPKLLIQFQNNGVVDDSQLPKDRFSAERLKGVDSTLKIQPAKLEDSAVYLCASSLVREYEQYFGPGTRLTVT.